The count of the clone carrying this TCR beta chain is one. Authors' methods: Amplified reference gene primers provided the basis for estimating nucleated cell counts. Clones were sequenced by immunoSEQ multiplex PCR, and TCRdb holds only the in-frame ones, with some missing. V, J and clone size reflect that table, while D and trimming were determined from the DNA. The profile shows around 76,000 clones, 70% to 85% of them singletons. Germline V gene data show CDR1 as SGHRS and CDR2 as YFSETQ. The CDR3 runs to 14 residues. After removal of 5 bases from V and 3 bases from J, the junction contained 7 bases not matched to a gene. These data belong to a study of blood T cell repertoires in COVID-19. Study details: Donors in the United States, Italy and Spain gave samples during acute or convalescent COVID-19. In each case, the material was cDNA or gDNA derived from T cells, B-cell-depleted T cells, or PBMCs.

The source material was peripheral blood. The chain uses TRBV5-1 and TRBJ1-1; 7 bases align to TRBD1. This TCR derives from a woman in her 70s with acute or convalescent COVID-19. CDR3 nucleotides: TGCGCCAGCAGGCTCCGGGACAGCCACACTGAAGCTTTCTTT. Residues: CASRLRDSHTEAFF.